One T cell receptor (beta chain) is described in this entry. Its specificity is unknown. The sample comes from a study of OX40 agonist ivuxolimab in advanced cancers. Across the study: One patient with hepatocellular carcinoma and two with cutaneous melanoma, three in all, had partial responses. Regarding the study as a whole: Averaging showed that CD8+ T cells had more expanded clones than CD4+ did. At doses 0.1 to 3.0 mg/kg, CD4+ and CD8+ clones expanded.

Exclusion applied to patients with autoimmune disease history or systemic immunosuppression. Sequenced by immunoSEQ multiplex PCR; TCRdb stores in-frame clones only, minus some. This table has roughly 77,000 clones, just under 95% appearing once. Sequenced here: CD4+ or CD8+ T cells sorted from blood, sampled in a trial of the OX40 agonist ivuxolimab. The receptor's source is an adult with an advanced solid tumor such as melanoma, head and neck, liver or kidney cancer.

The CDR3 coding sequence is TGCGCCAGCAGCCCGGGACAGCTCACCTACGAGCAGTACTTC. Translated: CASSPGQLTYEQYF. The V call is TRBV5-1, the J call TRBJ2-7; 7 nucleotides align to TRBD1. The germline V gene encodes CDR1 SGHRS and CDR2 YFSETQ. J gave up 2 bases and V 4 bases, and 6 bases lay outside the gene matches. This CDR3 spans 14 amino acids. Full variable domain (remainder filled in from reference TRBV5-1 and TRBJ2-7): KAGVTQTPRYLIKTRGQQVTLSCSPISGHRSVSWYQQTPGQGLQFLFEYFSETQRNKGNFPGRFSGRQFSNSRSEMNVSTLELGDSALYLCASSPGQLTYEQYFGPGTRLTVT.